These 20 T cell receptor beta chains were sequenced from one sample in a study of cytomegalovirus exposure and HLA in healthy donors. Amplification used 60 Vbeta primers and 13 Jbeta primers. Profiling relied on immunoSEQ multiplex PCR, and the TCRdb table lists in-frame clones only, not all of them. The sample has 250,000 to 350,000 clones, about four fifths seen once. The sequencing input was PBMCs. These receptors were obtained from a girl aged 2 to 9 in good health and CMV-seronegative.

The chain recombines TRBV7-6 with TRBJ2-6; a weak D match, TRBD1 (6 bases). Germline values: CDR1 SGHVS, CDR2 FNYEAQ. V lost 1 base and J lost 0, with 10 bases in between. CDR3 size: 17 residues. CDR3 amino acids: CASSLVQGSSGANVLTF. The CDR3 DNA follows: TGTGCCAGCAGCTTAGTACAGGGAAGCTCTGGGGCCAACGTCCTGACTTTC.

V usage is TRBV6-6 and J usage is TRBJ2-2; 9 bases are a match to TRBD1. The CDR3 is made up of 16 amino acids. Germline values: CDR1 MNHNY, CDR2 SVGAGI (reference sequence). V was clipped by 5 bases and J by 1 base; unmatched bases: 5. This CDR3 reads CASSNQGQGNTGELFF. Written as DNA, the CDR3 is TGTGCCAGCAGTAACCAGGGACAGGGGAACACCGGGGAGCTGTTTTTT.

The chain is built from TRBV5-1 and TRBJ2-7; TRBD2 agrees at 8 bases. The V and J ends lost 5 bases and 6 bases, in that order; junction bases with no gene match: 19. CDR1 is SGHRS and CDR2 is YFSETQ in the germline V gene. CDR3 size: 17 residues. CDR3 nucleotide sequence: TGCGCCAGCAGTAGCAGGACCGGGACTAGATCTCCGCTCGAGCAGTACTTC. This codes for CASSSRTGTRSPLEQYF.

The chain joins TRBV30 to TRBJ1-1, with D uncertain. This CDR3 has 18 residues. Trimming cost V 0 bases and J 0 bases, with 20 bases left between them. Germline V gene lookup returns CDR1 GTSNPN and CDR2 SVGIG (reference sequence). The CDR3 region has the DNA TGTGCCTGGAGTGTAGGCTGGGCAGGAAAGGTCATGAACACTGAAGCTTTCTTT. Its translation is CAWSVGWAGKVMNTEAFF.

This chain uses TRBV19 with TRBJ2-1, with a possible D match to TRBD1 (5 bases). Germline CDR1 is LNHDA and CDR2 is SQIVND (reference sequence). Trimming removed 4 bases from V and 4 bases from J, with 8 bases in between. This CDR3 has 13 residues. As DNA, the CDR3 is TGTGCCAGTAGTAGGGGCACTTACAATGAGCAGTTCTTC. Translated, it gives CASSRGTYNEQFF.

This clone was counted only a few times. This sequence joins TRBV20-1 and TRBJ1-2; no reliable D call. The germline V and J ends were trimmed by 8 bases and 3 bases, with 7 bases remaining between them. This CDR3 contains 10 residues. Germline assignment: CDR1 DFQATT and CDR2 SNEGSKA (reference sequence). The DNA of the CDR3 is TGCAGTCACAGCTACTATGGCTACACCTTC. It specifies CSHSYYGYTF.

This sequence joins TRBV7-2 and TRBJ2-3; 8 bases fit TRBD2. This CDR3 is 15 amino acids long. CDR1 is SGHTA, CDR2 FQGNSA, per germline. Germline trimming cut 5 bases from V and 2 bases from J; bases unmatched to any gene: 6. The CDR3 coding sequence is TGTGCCAGCAGCGCCGGGACTAGGTTCACAGATACGCAGTATTTT. Translating it yields CASSAGTRFTDTQYF.

The chain recombines TRBV5-1 with TRBJ2-3; 7 bases fit TRBD2. Germline CDR1 is SGHRS and CDR2 is YFSETQ. The CDR3 totals 20 residues. V was clipped by 3 bases and J by 1 base; unmatched bases: 20. The CDR3 loop is CASSWEGRRYSLSGTDTQYF. In DNA, the CDR3 is TGCGCCAGCAGCTGGGAGGGACGGCGGTATTCGCTATCCGGCACAGATACGCAGTATTTT.

This clone occurred once. The rearrangement uses TRBV7-2 and TRBJ2-5; 8 bases fit TRBD2. The CDR3 spans 15 residues. The ends lost 4 bases at V and 9 bases at J; junction bases unmatched: 13. Germline V gene sequence: CDR1 SGHTA, CDR2 FQGNSA. CDR3 loop: CASSSSGGGLEAQYF. DNA of the CDR3: TGTGCCAGCAGCTCCAGCGGGGGAGGATTGGAGGCCCAGTACTTC.

The chain joins TRBV5-1 to TRBJ2-1, with 16 bases that match TRBD2. The V gene's germline CDR1 is SGHRS and CDR2 YFSETQ. CDR3 length: 18 residues. V lost 2 bases, J lost 2 bases, and 4 bases stayed unmatched. The CDR3 sequence: CASSFRGLAGGPYNEQFF. CDR3 in DNA: TGCGCCAGCAGCTTTCGGGGACTAGCGGGAGGGCCCTACAATGAGCAGTTCTTC. The variable domain in full, completed from reference TRBV5-1 and TRBJ2-1, reads KAGVTQTPRYLIKTRGQQVTLSCSPISGHRSVSWYQQTPGQGLQFLFEYFSETQRNKGNFPGRFSGRQFSNSRSEMNVSTLELGDSALYLCASSFRGLAGGPYNEQFFGPGTRLTVL.

In its sample, this clone was seen once. The junction shows a germline mismatch at one end, possibly a read error. The chain combines TRBV7-9 with TRBJ2-7; 10 bases fit TRBD1. This CDR3 is 16 amino acids long. Germline lookup yields CDR1 SEHNR and CDR2 FQNEAQ (reference sequence). CDR3 residues: CSSSSEAGTGAYEQYF. In DNA, the CDR3 is TGTTCCAGCAGCTCAGAAGCCGGGACAGGGGCCTACGAGCAGTACTTC. Full variable domain (outside the CDR3, taken from reference TRBV7-9 and TRBJ2-7): DTGVSQNPRHKITKRGQNVTFRCDPISEHNRLYWYRQTLGQGPEFLTYFQNEAQLEKSRLLSDRFSAERPKGSFSTLEIQRTEQGDSAMYLCSSSSEAGTGAYEQYFGPGTRLTVT.

The rearrangement links TRBV2 to TRBJ1-1, with 9 bases matching TRBD1. V was clipped by 4 bases and J by 1 base; unmatched bases: 4. The V gene's germline CDR1 is SNHLY and CDR2 FYNNEI. CDR3 length: 15 residues. The CDR3 reads CASSGPDRGNTEAFF. The CDR3 bases are TGTGCCAGCAGTGGGCCGGACAGGGGGAACACTGAAGCTTTCTTT. The full variable domain, in which reference TRBV2 and TRBJ1-1 provide the parts outside the CDR3, is EPEVTQTPSHQVTQMGQEVILRCVPISNHLYFYWYRQILGQKVEFLVSFYNNEISEKSEIFDDQFSVERPDGSNFTLKIRSTKLEDSAMYFCASSGPDRGNTEAFFGQGTRLTVV.

V gene TRBV28 combines with J gene TRBJ1-5, with 10 bases matching TRBD1. Germline lookup yields CDR1 MDHEN and CDR2 SYDVKM. The J segment lost 0 bases and the V segment lost 6 bases, leaving 2 bases of the junction unmatched. This CDR3 region has 15 residues. The CDR3 nucleotides are TGTGCCAGCAGGGACAGGGGGTATAGCAATCAGCCCCAGCATTTT. This gives the protein CASRDRGYSNQPQHF. The whole variable domain, remainder taken from reference TRBV28 and TRBJ1-5, is DVKVTQSSRYLVKRTGEKVFLECVQDMDHENMFWYRQDPGLGLRLIYFSYDVKMKEKGDIPEGYSVSREKKERFSLILESASTNQTSMYLCASRDRGYSNQPQHFGDGTRLSIL.

The rearrangement uses TRBV28 and TRBJ1-1, with D hard to call. The CDR3 contains 14 residues. V lost 7 bases, J lost 0 bases, and 12 bases lay in between. CDR1 is MDHEN and CDR2 is SYDVKM in the germline V gene. The CDR3 DNA follows: TGTGCCAGCAATTCGGCAGGCCTGAACACTGAAGCTTTCTTT. Its translation is CASNSAGLNTEAFF.

The CDR3 DNA follows: TGCGCCAGCAACTCTGGGACTAGCGGTAACAATGAGCAGTTCTTC. Translated, it gives CASNSGTSGNNEQFF. The rearrangement uses TRBV10-1 and TRBJ2-1; 11 bases agree with TRBD2. Germline-derived CDR1 and CDR2 are WNHNN and SYGVQD (reference sequence). CDR3 size: 15 residues. J lost 5 bases, V lost 7 bases, and 7 bases had no gene match.

The chain carries TRBV5-4 and TRBJ1-5; the D gene is possibly TRBD1 (5 bases). Germline V gene sequence: CDR1 SGHNT, CDR2 YYREEE (reference sequence). The V end lost 5 bases, the J end lost 2 bases, and 14 bases lay between the germline ends. The CDR3 sequence is 15 residues long. The CDR3 sequence: CASSFPGICNQPQHF. Written as DNA, the CDR3 is TGTGCCAGCAGTTTTCCAGGGATTTGCAATCAGCCCCAGCATTTT.

The chain carries TRBV27 and TRBJ2-1, with 7 bases identical to TRBD1. V was clipped by 7 bases and J by 5 bases; unmatched bases: 2. Germline CDR1 and CDR2: MNHEY and SMNVEV (reference sequence). The CDR3 is 12 residues long. The CDR3 region is CASTDRDNEQFF. DNA of the CDR3: TGTGCCAGCACCGACAGGGACAATGAGCAGTTCTTC.

This clone has a handful of counts. This sequence joins TRBV15 and TRBJ1-5; D not certain. Per germline, CDR1 LNHNV and CDR2 YYDKDF (reference sequence). Trimming removed 5 bases from V and 4 bases from J, with 18 bases in between. The CDR3 consists of 16 residues. The CDR3 DNA reads as TGTGCCACCAGCCTAACCCGCAACCTGTTGAATCAGCCCCAGCATTTT. It specifies CATSLTRNLLNQPQHF.

This clone was counted a few times. This rearrangement joins TRBV6-1 to TRBJ2-7, with D possibly being TRBD2 (6 bases). The V gene's germline CDR1 is MNHNS and CDR2 SASEGT. The length of the CDR3 is 14 residues. The ends were cut back, 3 bases at V and 1 base at J, with 10 bases in the middle. The CDR3 DNA sequence: TGTGCCAGCAGTGATCAGGCGGGATCCTACGAGCAGTACTTC. This codes for CASSDQAGSYEQYF.

This clone came up a few times. The chain carries TRBV6-5 and TRBJ2-3, with TRBD2 as a possible D gene (6 bases). The CDR3 consists of 15 residues. The germline gives CDR1 MNHEY, CDR2 SVGAGI. V gave up 6 bases and J gave up 2 bases, with 15 bases separating them. This chain's CDR3 is CASSFTRTNTDTQYF. In DNA form, the CDR3 reads TGTGCCAGCAGCTTCACTCGGACTAACACAGATACGCAGTATTTT.